This T cell receptor beta chain was sequenced during a study of tumor-infiltrating lymphocytes in primary liver carcinoma. Of note for this clonotype: It may be a read error: a sequence one base away is much more abundant.

The investigators made TCR beta cDNA from approximately 0.5 ug total RNA, using a constant-region primer. Each TCR beta library was derived from three nested multiplex PCR rounds that employed slightly modified ARM-PCR. Use of TRBV1-TRBV30 forward primers with a C-beta reverse primer characterized the first two PCR rounds, which lasted nine to eleven cycles each. One entry per CDR3 protein results from TCRdb running MiXCR on the multiplex PCR reads. The data hold 330,000 or so distinct CDR3 sequences, with less than 65% observed a single time. The source of the blood RNA was unsorted whole blood, and germline DNA was extracted as well. This CDR3 is built from 12 residues. Germline assignment: CDR1 GTSNPN and CDR2 SVGIG (reference sequence).

This sequence joins TRBV30 and TRBJ1-1; TRBD1 aligns across 8 bases. The sample comprised peripheral blood. This TCR was recovered from a man between 35 and 55 years old with primary liver carcinoma and hepatitis B virus infection. CDR3 sequence (DNA): TGTGCCTTGAGTGTACTGGACAGGGCAGCTTTCTTT. Translating it yields CALSVLDRAAFF.